Listed below are T cell receptor beta chains from one sample, sequenced in a study of shared clonotypes between healthy human individuals. Sequencing used immunoSEQ multiplex PCR; TCRdb keeps in-frame clones, though not all of them. The repertoire holds some 2.4 million clones, with 80% to 95% as singletons. The sequencing input was naive CD4+ T cells from PBMCs. Receptors were obtained from a man aged 18 to 29 in good health. Some clones in this sample may be carry-over from other donors' samples. Each CDR3 is given with its conserved first and last residue. A D gene is named only where the DNA matches it firmly. The size entry is marked missing in some rows and otherwise reads once, few, many or a size class.

TRBV6-1	-	TRBJ2-7	-	CASSESDLGLSF	TGTGCCAGCAGTGAATCGGACTTAGGGCTATCGTTC
TRBV9	-	TRBJ2-5	-	CASSEGGQETQYF	TGTGCCAGCAGCGAGGGGGGCCAAGAGACCCAGTACTTC
TRBV5-1	TRBD2	TRBJ2-1	once	CASSLGEGGPDEQFF	TGCGCCAGCAGCTTGGGCGAGGGAGGGCCCGATGAGCAGTTCTTC
TRBV18	TRBD1	TRBJ1-2	-	CASSPTGKSNYGYTF	TGTGCCAGCTCACCGACAGGGAAATCAAACTATGGCTACACCTTC
TRBV20-1	-	TRBJ1-2	-	CSAATARGYTF	TGCAGTGCTGCTACTGCCCGGGGCTACACCTTC
TRBV7-9	-	TRBJ1-5	-	CASSPREGPQHF	TGTGCCAGCAGCCCCCGGGAGGGGCCCCAGCATTTT
TRBV6-6	-	TRBJ2-5	-	CASSPLETQYF	TGTGCCAGCAGCCCCCTGGAGACCCAGTACTTC
TRBV6-6	-	TRBJ1-3	-	CASGAGHAGGNTIYF	TGTGCCAGCGGAGCGGGACACGCGGGGGGAAACACCATATATTTT
TRBV5-6	-	TRBJ1-5	-	CASSLFLGDQPQHF	TGTGCCAGCAGCTTATTCCTCGGGGATCAGCCCCAGCATTTT
TRBV19	-	TRBJ2-1	-	CASSWGNEQFF	TGTGCCAGTAGTTGGGGCAATGAGCAGTTCTTC
TRBV25-1	-	TRBJ1-2	once	CASSEIGAVYGYTF	TGTGCCAGCAGTGAAATAGGGGCAGTCTATGGCTACACCTTC
TRBV7-2	-	TRBJ2-1	once	CASGLSGGNEQFF	TGTGCCAGCGGATTGTCTGGGGGGAATGAGCAGTTCTTC
TRBV20-1	-	TRBJ2-5	-	CSAPTRETQYF	TGCAGTGCCCCCACAAGAGAGACCCAGTACTTC
TRBV2	-	TRBJ2-6	-	CASSESVSSGANVLTF	TGTGCCAGCAGTGAGTCGGTTAGCTCTGGGGCCAACGTCCTGACTTTC
TRBV12-5	-	TRBJ1-3	-	CASGREGDTIYF	TGTGCTAGTGGCCGAGAGGGGGACACCATATATTTT
TRBV7-3	-	TRBJ2-3	-	CASSLAASTDTQYF	TGTGCCAGCAGCTTAGCGGCGAGCACAGATACGCAGTATTTT
TRBV7-2	-	TRBJ2-3	-	CASSQGPSTDTQYF	TGTGCCAGCAGCCAGGGGCCTAGCACAGATACGCAGTATTTT
TRBV5-1	TRBD1	TRBJ2-5	-	CASSRTGDLVETQYF	TGCGCCAGCAGCCGGACAGGGGATTTGGTAGAGACCCAGTACTTC
TRBV14	-	TRBJ1-5	-	CASSQGSYQPQHF	TGTGCCAGCAGCCAGGGATCGTATCAGCCCCAGCATTTT
TRBV5-1	TRBD2	TRBJ2-7	-	CASSAGLATYEQYF	TGCGCCAGCAGCGCCGGACTAGCGACTTACGAGCAGTACTTC
TRBV7-2	TRBD2	TRBJ2-7	-	CASSLGGSSGSYEQYF	TGTGCCAGCAGCTTAGGAGGGTCTAGCGGGTCGTACGAGCAGTACTTC
TRBV29-1	-	TRBJ1-1	-	CSVGPLMRDTEAFF	TGCAGCGTCGGTCCACTTATGAGGGACACTGAAGCTTTCTTT
TRBV10-3	-	TRBJ1-5	-	CAISESWAGVQPQHF	TGTGCCATCAGTGAGTCATGGGCAGGGGTTCAGCCCCAGCATTTT
TRBV29-1	TRBD1	TRBJ2-1	-	CSGGQGRGEQFF	TGCAGCGGCGGACAGGGACGAGGAGAGCAGTTCTTC
TRBV25-1	-	TRBJ2-1	-	CASRGVNEQFF	TGTGCCAGCAGGGGGGTCAATGAGCAGTTCTTC
TRBV5-5	-	TRBJ2-6	once	CASSLIAALLPSGANVLTF	TGTGCCAGCAGCTTGATAGCGGCACTACTACCCTCTGGGGCCAACGTCCTGACTTTC
TRBV4-1	-	TRBJ1-6	-	CASSAWANSPLHF	TGCGCCAGCAGTGCCTGGGCCAATTCACCCCTCCACTTT
TRBV27	-	TRBJ1-1	-	CASSLSLNTEAFF	TGTGCCAGCAGTTTATCTTTGAACACTGAAGCTTTCTTT
TRBV28	TRBD1	TRBJ2-3	-	CASSSTGVRTDTQYF	TGTGCCAGCAGTTCGACAGGGGTGCGCACAGATACGCAGTATTTT
TRBV7-6	TRBD2	TRBJ2-7	-	CASSLAPSGNYYEQYF	TGTGCCAGCAGCTTAGCGCCTAGCGGGAATTACTACGAGCAGTACTTC